These T cell receptor beta chains were read from a single sample in a study of T cell responses to AZD1222 COVID-19 vaccine. The method was immunoSEQ multiplex PCR; TCRdb's version includes in-frame clones alone and lacks a portion of them. The sample has tens of thousands of clones; around 85% are singletons. This specimen consisted of peripheral blood, obtained on day 0 of MenACWY control vaccination. These receptors were collected from an adult in good health. Both conserved end residues are part of each CDR3. D genes are given only for firm matches. Where a row states a size, it is once, few, many or the class of an expanded clone; other rows omit it.

DNA: TGTGCCTGGAGTGTTGGGTGGGACAATCAGCCCCAGCATTTT
CDR3: CAWSVGWDNQPQHF
D: NA
V: TRBV30
size: NA
J: TRBJ1-5

DNA: TGTGCCAGCAGCCAAACTGCGACAGGGGTCGGGAACACTGAAGCTTTCTTT
CDR3: CASSQTATGVGNTEAFF
D: TRBD1
V: TRBV4-2
size: once
J: TRBJ1-1

DNA: TGTGCCAGCAGCTTAGGAGACAGGTACGAGCAGTACTTC
CDR3: CASSLGDRYEQYF
D: NA
V: TRBV11-1
size: NA
J: TRBJ2-7

DNA: TGTGCCAGCAGTGACATGAGTTCCTATAATTCACCCCTCCACTTT
CDR3: CASSDMSSYNSPLHF
D: NA
V: TRBV6-1
size: NA
J: TRBJ1-6

DNA: TGTGCCAGTTGGACAGGGAATGGAAACACCATATATTTT
CDR3: CASWTGNGNTIYF
D: TRBD1
V: TRBV27
size: NA
J: TRBJ1-3

DNA: TGTGCCAGCAGTAAGCAGGGTCTCTATGGCTACACCTTC
CDR3: CASSKQGLYGYTF
D: NA
V: TRBV6-5
size: few
J: TRBJ1-2

DNA: TGTGCCAGTAATATGGGGGGGCTCACTGAAGCTTTCTTT
CDR3: CASNMGGLTEAFF
D: NA
V: TRBV19
size: NA
J: TRBJ1-1

DNA: TGTGCCAGCACCTACCAGGGGGCCACCGGGGAGCTGTTTTTT
CDR3: CASTYQGATGELFF
D: TRBD1
V: TRBV6-5
size: once
J: TRBJ2-2

DNA: TGTGCCAGCAGTTACTCTCGTCGGACGAACACCGGGGAGCTGTTTTTT
CDR3: CASSYSRRTNTGELFF
D: NA
V: TRBV6-6
size: NA
J: TRBJ2-2

DNA: TGTGCCAGCAGGAAACAGGGGGCAAACTATAATTCACCCCTCCACTTT
CDR3: CASRKQGANYNSPLHF
D: TRBD1
V: TRBV7-8
size: few
J: TRBJ1-6

DNA: TGTGCCAGCAGTTACGGGGGCGACTCTCAGCCCCAGCATTTT
CDR3: CASSYGGDSQPQHF
D: NA
V: TRBV6-5
size: NA
J: TRBJ1-5

DNA: TGTGCCAGCAGTTTACCCCCTAGCGGGACCGGGGAGCTGTTTTTT
CDR3: CASSLPPSGTGELFF
D: TRBD2
V: TRBV28
size: NA
J: TRBJ2-2

DNA: TGTGCCAGTAGTATAGTCCTAGGGTGGGAGGATACGCAGTATTTT
CDR3: CASSIVLGWEDTQYF
D: NA
V: TRBV19
size: few
J: TRBJ2-3

DNA: TGTGCCAGCAGCAATGCGTGGGAGCGACCGACTAGCGGGGTAATCTCTGGGGCCAACGTCCTGACTTTC
CDR3: CASSNAWERPTSGVISGANVLTF
D: NA
V: TRBV21-1
size: NA
J: TRBJ2-6

DNA: TGTGCCAGCAGCTTAAAGGCGGACAGGGCCTCTGGAAACACCATATATTTT
CDR3: CASSLKADRASGNTIYF
D: TRBD1
V: TRBV7-3
size: NA
J: TRBJ1-3

DNA: TGTGCCAGCTCCCCCGGGACAGGTTCCGCTTTCTTT
CDR3: CASSPGTGSAFF
D: TRBD1
V: TRBV18
size: few
J: TRBJ1-1

DNA: TGTGCCAGCAGCTTAGGGGGACAGGAGCGGAATGAGCAGTTCTTC
CDR3: CASSLGGQERNEQFF
D: TRBD1
V: TRBV7-8
size: NA
J: TRBJ2-1

DNA: TGCGCCAGCACAAAGACAGAATCCAGGGGCAATCAGCCCCAGCATTTT
CDR3: CASTKTESRGNQPQHF
D: NA
V: TRBV10-1
size: NA
J: TRBJ1-5

DNA: TGTGCCAGCAGTTTACAACAGATTAATTCACCCCTCCACTTT
CDR3: CASSLQQINSPLHF
D: NA
V: TRBV27
size: NA
J: TRBJ1-6

DNA: TGTGCCACCTCAACCGGGGCTTCCCTAAGGCGCGGCTACACCTTC
CDR3: CATSTGASLRRGYTF
D: NA
V: TRBV15
size: NA
J: TRBJ1-2

DNA: TGTGCCAGCAGTTTAAGAACCAAGGGGGCTGGGGCCTATGGCTACACCTTC
CDR3: CASSLRTKGAGAYGYTF
D: TRBD1
V: TRBV28
size: NA
J: TRBJ1-2

DNA: TGTGCCTGGAGCAGGAGGGACTCCAACGAAGGGGAAGCTTTCTTT
CDR3: CAWSRRDSNEGEAFF
D: NA
V: TRBV30
size: NA
J: TRBJ1-1

DNA: TGTGCCAGTAGTAGCCCCGGGACGGCTTCCTACGAGCAGTACTTC
CDR3: CASSSPGTASYEQYF
D: NA
V: TRBV19
size: NA
J: TRBJ2-7

DNA: TGTGCCAGTAGTCTTCCACTAGGCCAGCAGTTCTTC
CDR3: CASSLPLGQQFF
D: NA
V: TRBV19
size: NA
J: TRBJ2-1

DNA: TGTGCCTACCTTAGCCTGATTCTGTCTGAAGCTTTCTTT
CDR3: CAYLSLILSEAFF
D: NA
V: TRBV2
size: NA
J: TRBJ1-1

DNA: TGTGCCAGCAGTTACAGGCGTCGCCTGACCACCGGGGAGCTGTTTTTT
CDR3: CASSYRRRLTTGELFF
D: NA
V: TRBV6-5
size: NA
J: TRBJ2-2

DNA: TGTGCCAGCAGCTTTCAGGTGGCGCAGTACGGTGAGCAGTTCTTC
CDR3: CASSFQVAQYGEQFF
D: NA
V: TRBV11-3
size: NA
J: TRBJ2-1

DNA: TGTGCCAGCTCACCCCAACTAGCGGGAGGTTCCGGGGAGCTGTTTTTT
CDR3: CASSPQLAGGSGELFF
D: TRBD2
V: TRBV18
size: NA
J: TRBJ2-2

DNA: TGTGCCAGTAGTATAGTCAAGAAAACTGAAGCTTTCTTT
CDR3: CASSIVKKTEAFF
D: NA
V: TRBV19
size: once
J: TRBJ1-1

DNA: TGTGCCAGCAGTTACACCGGGACCGCACGCTATGGCTACACCTTC
CDR3: CASSYTGTARYGYTF
D: NA
V: TRBV6-5
size: NA
J: TRBJ1-2

DNA: TGCAGCTTGGACAGGGACGGGGAGCTGTTTTTT
CDR3: CSLDRDGELFF
D: TRBD1
V: TRBV29-1
size: NA
J: TRBJ2-2

DNA: TGTGCCAGCAGCTTGGGTCAGGGGAACACCGGGGAGCTGTTTTTT
CDR3: CASSLGQGNTGELFF
D: NA
V: TRBV11-3
size: NA
J: TRBJ2-2

DNA: TGTGCCACCTCCCTGCGAGTCGGGGAGCTGTTTTTT
CDR3: CATSLRVGELFF
D: NA
V: TRBV24-1
size: NA
J: TRBJ2-2

DNA: TGTGCCTGGAATACCCGAGGGGGTGAAGCTTTCTTT
CDR3: CAWNTRGGEAFF
D: NA
V: TRBV30
size: few
J: TRBJ1-1

DNA: TGTGCCAGCAGCCAAGATTCCGCAAGGGACCAGCCCCAGCATTTT
CDR3: CASSQDSARDQPQHF
D: NA
V: TRBV4-2
size: NA
J: TRBJ1-5

DNA: TGTGCCAGCAGTCCCCTTGACAGGGTGGGTGGCTACACCTTC
CDR3: CASSPLDRVGGYTF
D: TRBD1
V: TRBV6-6
size: NA
J: TRBJ1-2

DNA: TGTGCCAGCAGTGATTCAGGGAGAAAAACTAATGAAAAACTGTTTTTT
CDR3: CASSDSGRKTNEKLFF
D: NA
V: TRBV6-1
size: NA
J: TRBJ1-4

DNA: TGTGCCAGCAGGCCGGACGGAACTGAAGCTTTCTTT
CDR3: CASRPDGTEAFF
D: NA
V: TRBV7-9
size: once
J: TRBJ1-1

DNA: TGCGCCAGCAGCCCAACGGACGGACGATATGGCTACACCTTC
CDR3: CASSPTDGRYGYTF
D: NA
V: TRBV4-1
size: NA
J: TRBJ1-2

DNA: TGCGCCAGCAGTGAGGTGGACACAGGAAACACCATATATTTT
CDR3: CASSEVDTGNTIYF
D: NA
V: TRBV10-2
size: NA
J: TRBJ1-3

DNA: TGTGCCAGCAGTCTATCGAAAGAGACCCAGTACTTC
CDR3: CASSLSKETQYF
D: NA
V: TRBV12-3/TRBV12-4
size: NA
J: TRBJ2-5

DNA: TGTGCCTGGAGTCTACAGGGAGTTTCTTCTGGAAACACCATATATTTT
CDR3: CAWSLQGVSSGNTIYF
D: NA
V: TRBV30
size: NA
J: TRBJ1-3

DNA: TGTGCCTGGACCTGGGGCGGCACCGGGGAGCTGTTTTTT
CDR3: CAWTWGGTGELFF
D: NA
V: TRBV30
size: NA
J: TRBJ2-2

DNA: TGTGCCAGCAGCCAGGAACCGGGACAGGGGGCCCTCTACACCTTC
CDR3: CASSQEPGQGALYTF
D: TRBD1
V: TRBV3-1/TRBV3-2
size: NA
J: TRBJ1-2

DNA: TGTGCCAGCAGGATGACAGGGCTGGGCAATCAGCCCCAGCATTTT
CDR3: CASRMTGLGNQPQHF
D: TRBD1
V: TRBV6-5
size: NA
J: TRBJ1-5

DNA: TGTGCCAGCAGTCAATCGACAGGTTATGCTTATGGCTACACCTTC
CDR3: CASSQSTGYAYGYTF
D: NA
V: TRBV27
size: NA
J: TRBJ1-2

DNA: TGTGCCATCAGAGGGACGGTCTCTGGAAACACCATATATTTT
CDR3: CAIRGTVSGNTIYF
D: NA
V: TRBV10-3
size: NA
J: TRBJ1-3

DNA: TGTGCCAGCAGCCTAGGACAGAAGAGCGACAATGAGCAGTTCTTC
CDR3: CASSLGQKSDNEQFF
D: NA
V: TRBV5-8
size: NA
J: TRBJ2-1

DNA: TGTGCCATCAGTGAGTCTGCAGGGTACACGCTGAACACTGAAGCTTTCTTT
CDR3: CAISESAGYTLNTEAFF
D: NA
V: TRBV10-3
size: NA
J: TRBJ1-1

DNA: TGTGCCAGCAGCATTGGGACAGGTAATCAGCCCCAGCATTTT
CDR3: CASSIGTGNQPQHF
D: TRBD1
V: TRBV11-2
size: NA
J: TRBJ1-5